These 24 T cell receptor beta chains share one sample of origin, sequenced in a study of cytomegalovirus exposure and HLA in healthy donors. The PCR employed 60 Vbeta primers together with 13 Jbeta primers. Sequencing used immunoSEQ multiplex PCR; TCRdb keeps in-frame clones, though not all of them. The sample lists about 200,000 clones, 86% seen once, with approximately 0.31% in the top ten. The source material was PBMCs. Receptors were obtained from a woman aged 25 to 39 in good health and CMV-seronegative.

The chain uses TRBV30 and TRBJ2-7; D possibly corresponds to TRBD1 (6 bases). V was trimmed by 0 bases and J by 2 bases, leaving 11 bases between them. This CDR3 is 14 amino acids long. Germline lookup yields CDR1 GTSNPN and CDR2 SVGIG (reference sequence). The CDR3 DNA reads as TGTGCCTGGAGTGTAGGGGGATCGGCCTACGAGCAGTACTTC. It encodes CAWSVGGSAYEQYF.

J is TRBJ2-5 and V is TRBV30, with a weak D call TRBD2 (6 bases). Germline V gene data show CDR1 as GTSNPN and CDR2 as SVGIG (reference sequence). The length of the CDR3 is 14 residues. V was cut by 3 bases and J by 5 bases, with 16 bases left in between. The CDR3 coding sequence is TGTGCCTGGAGACGGGACTCTCTAAGTGAGACCCAGTACTTC. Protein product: CAWRRDSLSETQYF.

The CDR3 here is CASSLAGGDMETQYF. The CDR3 bases are TGTGCCAGCAGCTTAGCGGGAGGGGATATGGAGACCCAGTACTTC. V and J are TRBV11-1 and TRBJ2-5; TRBD2 matches 7 bases. With 0 bases clipped from V and 5 bases from J, the junction kept 6 bases outside the gene matches. This CDR3 spans 15 amino acids. Germline CDR1 reads SGHAT; CDR2 reads FQDESV (reference sequence). Full variable domain (rest looked up from reference TRBV11-1 and TRBJ2-5): EAEVAQSPRYKITEKSQAVAFWCDPISGHATLYWYRQILGQGPELLVQFQDESVVDDSQLPKDRFSAERLKGVDSTLKIQPAELGDSAMYLCASSLAGGDMETQYFGPGTRLLVL.

The CDR3, as DNA: TGTGCCAGCAGCCTTATTCCGGGGGTCTCCTACGAGCAGTACTTC. Translated: CASSLIPGVSYEQYF. The chain links TRBV11-2 to TRBJ2-7, with a tentative D call TRBD2 (6 bases). This CDR3 contains 15 residues. Between the trimmed V and J ends, which lost 5 bases and 0 bases, there was a span of 14 bases. Germline CDR1 reads SGHAT; CDR2 reads FQNNGV.

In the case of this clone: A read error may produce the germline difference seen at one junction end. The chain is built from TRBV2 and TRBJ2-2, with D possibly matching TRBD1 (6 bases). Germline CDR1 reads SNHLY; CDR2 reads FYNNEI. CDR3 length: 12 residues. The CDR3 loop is CASSEDRLELFF. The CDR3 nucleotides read TGTGCCAGCAGCGAAGACAGGCTAGAGCTGTTTTTT.

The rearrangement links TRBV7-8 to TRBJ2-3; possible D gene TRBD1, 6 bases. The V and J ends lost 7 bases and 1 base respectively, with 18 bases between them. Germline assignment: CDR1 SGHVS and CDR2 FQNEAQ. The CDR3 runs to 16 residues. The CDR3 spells CASTLYGGQRTDTQYF. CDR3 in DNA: TGTGCCAGCACCCTCTACGGCGGACAGCGCACAGATACGCAGTATTTT. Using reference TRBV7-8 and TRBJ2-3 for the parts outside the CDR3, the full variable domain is GAGVSQSPRYKVAKRGQDVALRCDPISGHVSLFWYQQALGQGPEFLTYFQNEAQLDKSGLPSDRFFAERPEGSVSTLKIQRTQQEDSAVYLCASTLYGGQRTDTQYFGPGTRLTVL.

The CDR3 region is CASSLPPGTANTGELFF. The CDR3 coding sequence is TGTGCCAGCAGCTTACCCCCCGGGACAGCGAACACCGGGGAGCTGTTTTTT. The V gene is TRBV7-9, the J gene TRBJ2-2; 7 positions match TRBD1. CDR1 SEHNR and CDR2 FQNEAQ come from the germline V gene (reference sequence). Trimming at V came to 2 bases and at J to 0 bases, leaving 6 bases not matched to a gene. There are 17 residues in the CDR3.

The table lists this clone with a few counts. The CDR3 DNA reads as TGTGCCAGCAGACCGGAGGACACTGAAGCTTTCTTT. It is translated as CASRPEDTEAFF. The chain employs TRBV25-1 and TRBJ1-1, with D uncertain. In germline, CDR1 is MGHDK, CDR2 SYGVNS. This CDR3 region has 12 residues. The V end lost 6 bases, the J end lost 3 bases, and 8 bases lay between the germline ends.

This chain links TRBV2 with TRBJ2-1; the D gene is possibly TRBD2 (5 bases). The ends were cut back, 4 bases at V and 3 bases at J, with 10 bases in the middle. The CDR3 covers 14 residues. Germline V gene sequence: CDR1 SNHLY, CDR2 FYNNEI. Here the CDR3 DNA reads TGTGCCAGCAGTGCTTGGAGGAGCTACAATGAGCAGTTCTTC. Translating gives CASSAWRSYNEQFF.

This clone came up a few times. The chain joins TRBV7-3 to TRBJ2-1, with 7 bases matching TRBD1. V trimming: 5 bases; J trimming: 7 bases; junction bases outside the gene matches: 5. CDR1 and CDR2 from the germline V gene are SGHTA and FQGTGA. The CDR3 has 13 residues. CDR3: CASSLGQENEQFF. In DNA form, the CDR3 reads TGTGCCAGCAGCCTCGGACAGGAGAATGAGCAGTTCTTC.

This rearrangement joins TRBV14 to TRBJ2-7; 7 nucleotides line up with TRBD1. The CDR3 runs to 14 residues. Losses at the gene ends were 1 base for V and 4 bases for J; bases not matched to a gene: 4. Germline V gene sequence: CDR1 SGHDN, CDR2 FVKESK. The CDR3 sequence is CASSQGQQGYEQYF. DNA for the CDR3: TGTGCCAGCAGCCAAGGACAACAGGGGTACGAGCAGTACTTC.

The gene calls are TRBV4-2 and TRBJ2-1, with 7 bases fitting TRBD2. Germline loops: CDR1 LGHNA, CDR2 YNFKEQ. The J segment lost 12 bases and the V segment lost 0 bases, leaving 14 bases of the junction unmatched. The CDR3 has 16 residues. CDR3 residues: CASSQDSGGGRIGQFF. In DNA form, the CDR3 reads TGTGCCAGCAGCCAAGATTCTGGGGGGGGGAGGATCGGGCAGTTCTTC.

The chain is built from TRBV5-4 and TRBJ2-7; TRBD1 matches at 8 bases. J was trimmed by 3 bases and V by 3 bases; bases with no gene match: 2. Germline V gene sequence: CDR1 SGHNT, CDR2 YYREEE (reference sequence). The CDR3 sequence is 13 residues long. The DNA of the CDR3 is TGTGCCAGCAGCTCCGACAGGGGCTACGAGCAGTACTTC. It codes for CASSSDRGYEQYF.

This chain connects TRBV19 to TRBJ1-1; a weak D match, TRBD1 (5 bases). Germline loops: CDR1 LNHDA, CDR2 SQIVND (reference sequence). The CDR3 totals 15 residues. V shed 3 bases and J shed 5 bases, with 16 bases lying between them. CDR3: CASSIPGLGRTEAFF. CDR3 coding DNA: TGTGCCAGTAGTATTCCGGGACTTGGGCGAACTGAAGCTTTCTTT.

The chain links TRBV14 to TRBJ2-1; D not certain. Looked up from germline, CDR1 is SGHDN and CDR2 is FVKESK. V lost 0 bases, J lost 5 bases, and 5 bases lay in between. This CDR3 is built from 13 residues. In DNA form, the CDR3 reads TGTGCCAGCAGCCAAGAACTCCACAATGAGCAGTTCTTC. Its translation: CASSQELHNEQFF.

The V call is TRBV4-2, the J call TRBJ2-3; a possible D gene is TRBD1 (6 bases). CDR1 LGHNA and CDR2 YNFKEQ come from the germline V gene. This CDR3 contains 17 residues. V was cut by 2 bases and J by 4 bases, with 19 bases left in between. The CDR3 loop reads CASSQWGPAVEADTQYF. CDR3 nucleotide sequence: TGTGCCAGCAGCCAATGGGGGCCCGCTGTGGAGGCAGATACGCAGTATTTT.

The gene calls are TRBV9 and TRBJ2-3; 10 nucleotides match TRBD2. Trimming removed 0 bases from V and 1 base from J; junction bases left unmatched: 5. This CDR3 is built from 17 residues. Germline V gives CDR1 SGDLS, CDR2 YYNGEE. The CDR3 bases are TGTGCCAGCAGCGTAGACGATCTAGCGGGGGGCACAGATACGCAGTATTTT. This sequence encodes CASSVDDLAGGTDTQYF.

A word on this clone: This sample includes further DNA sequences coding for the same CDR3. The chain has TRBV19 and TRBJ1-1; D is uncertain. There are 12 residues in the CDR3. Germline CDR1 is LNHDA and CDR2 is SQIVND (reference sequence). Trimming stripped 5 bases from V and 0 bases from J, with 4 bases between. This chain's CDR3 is CASSQVNTEAFF. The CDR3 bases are TGTGCCAGTAGTCAGGTGAACACTGAAGCTTTCTTT.

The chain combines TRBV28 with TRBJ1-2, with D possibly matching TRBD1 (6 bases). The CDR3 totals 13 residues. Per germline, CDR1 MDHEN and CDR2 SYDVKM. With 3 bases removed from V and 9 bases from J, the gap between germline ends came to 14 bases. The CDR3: CASSFGGARRYTF. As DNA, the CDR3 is TGTGCCAGCAGTTTTGGGGGGGCGCGTCGCTACACCTTC.

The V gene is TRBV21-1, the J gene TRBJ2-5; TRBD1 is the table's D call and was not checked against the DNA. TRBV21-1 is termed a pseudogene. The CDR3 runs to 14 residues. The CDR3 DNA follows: TGTGCCAGCATAAGACAGGGGACCAAAGAGACCCAGTACTTC. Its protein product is CASIRQGTKETQYF.

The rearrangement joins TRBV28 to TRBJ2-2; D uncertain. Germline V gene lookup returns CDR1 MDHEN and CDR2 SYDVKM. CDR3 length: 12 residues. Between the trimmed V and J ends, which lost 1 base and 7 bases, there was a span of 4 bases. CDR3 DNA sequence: TGTGCCAGCAGTTTATTAAACGGGGAGCTGTTTTTT. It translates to CASSLLNGELFF.

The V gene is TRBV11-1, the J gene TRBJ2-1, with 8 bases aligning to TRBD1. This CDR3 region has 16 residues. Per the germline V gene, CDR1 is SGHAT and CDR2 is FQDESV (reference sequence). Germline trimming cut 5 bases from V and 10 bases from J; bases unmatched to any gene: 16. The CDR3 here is CASSPRGQGAGREQFF. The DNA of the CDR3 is TGTGCCAGCAGCCCGAGGGGCCAGGGGGCCGGCCGGGAGCAGTTCTTC.

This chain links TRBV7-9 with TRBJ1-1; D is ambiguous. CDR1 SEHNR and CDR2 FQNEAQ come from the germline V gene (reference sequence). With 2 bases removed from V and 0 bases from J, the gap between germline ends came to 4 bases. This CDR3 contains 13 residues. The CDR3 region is CASSLSMNTEAFF. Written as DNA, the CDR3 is TGTGCCAGCAGCTTATCCATGAACACTGAAGCTTTCTTT.

CDR3 region: CASSPWAGVNTEAFF. CDR3 bases: TGTGCCAGCAGCCCTTGGGCAGGCGTGAACACTGAAGCTTTCTTT. V and J are TRBV11-1 and TRBJ1-1, with no clear D. Germline V CDR1 and CDR2: SGHAT, FQDESV (reference sequence). Trimming took off 5 bases at V and 0 bases at J, with 13 bases between the two ends. This CDR3 is 15 amino acids long. Full variable domain (remainder filled in from reference TRBV11-1 and TRBJ1-1): EAEVAQSPRYKITEKSQAVAFWCDPISGHATLYWYRQILGQGPELLVQFQDESVVDDSQLPKDRFSAERLKGVDSTLKIQPAELGDSAMYLCASSPWAGVNTEAFFGQGTRLTVV.